This paragraph covers one T cell receptor (beta chain) sequence. Sequenced by immunoSEQ multiplex PCR; TCRdb stores in-frame clones only, minus some. The table records 220,000 or so clones, approximately 83% of them present only once. The source of the sample is a study of blood T cell repertoires in COVID-19. CDR3 size: 15 residues. V dropped 5 bases and J dropped 7; count of bases not matched to a gene: 9. The germline gives CDR1 MDHEN, CDR2 SYDVKM. This clonotype was sampled from a woman aged 40 to 49 with acute COVID-19. The chain joins TRBV28 to TRBJ1-5, with 9 bases that match TRBD1. The sequenced material came from PBMCs or T cells enriched from blood (not recorded which). The CDR3 DNA reads TGTGCCAGCAGTCCCCCCGGGACAGGGAGCCAGCCCCAGCATTTT. Translating it yields CASSPPGTGSQPQHF.